Sequencing of this T cell receptor beta chain was carried out in a study of shared clonotypes between healthy human individuals. Source study methods: In the immunoSEQ data, sequences were junction-only and lacked quality scores, so filtering differed. Clones were read by immunoSEQ multiplex PCR, and TCRdb kept only the in-frame ones, dropping some. That table supplies the V and J calls and clone size; D and trimming were determined from the DNA. This table has roughly 1 million clones, about three quarters appearing once. Germline assignment: CDR1 DFQATT and CDR2 SNEGSKA (reference sequence). CDR3 length: 11 amino acids. V was pared by 5 bases and J by 5 bases, with 9 bases between.

This receptor was obtained from a man between 18 and 35 years old in good health. The sample taken for sequencing was memory CD4+ T cells sorted from blood. The subset was: CD45RA-negative fraction. The chain joins TRBV20-1 to TRBJ2-5; D remains ambiguous. CDR3 sequence: CSAHSPETQYF. CDR3 DNA: TGCAGTGCTCATAGCCCCGAGACCCAGTACTTC.